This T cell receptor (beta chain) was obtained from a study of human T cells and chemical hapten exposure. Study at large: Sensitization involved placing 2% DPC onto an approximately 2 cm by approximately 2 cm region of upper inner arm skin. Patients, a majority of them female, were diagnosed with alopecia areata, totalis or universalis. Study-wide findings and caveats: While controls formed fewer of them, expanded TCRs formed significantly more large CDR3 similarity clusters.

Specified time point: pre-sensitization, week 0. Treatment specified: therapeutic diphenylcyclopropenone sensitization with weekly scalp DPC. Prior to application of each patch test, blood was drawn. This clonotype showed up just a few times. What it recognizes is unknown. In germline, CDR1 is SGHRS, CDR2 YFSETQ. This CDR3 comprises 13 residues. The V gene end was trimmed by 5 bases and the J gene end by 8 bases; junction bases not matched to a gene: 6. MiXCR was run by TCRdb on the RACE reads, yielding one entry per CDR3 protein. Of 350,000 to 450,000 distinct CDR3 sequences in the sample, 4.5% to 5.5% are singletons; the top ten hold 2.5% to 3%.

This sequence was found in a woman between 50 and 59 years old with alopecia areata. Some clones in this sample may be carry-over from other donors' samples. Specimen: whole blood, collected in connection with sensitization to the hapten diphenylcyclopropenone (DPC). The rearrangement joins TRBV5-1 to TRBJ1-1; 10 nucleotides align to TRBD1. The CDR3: CASSMSGQGEAFF. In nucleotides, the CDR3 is TGCGCCAGCAGTATGTCGGGACAGGGGGAAGCTTTCTTT.